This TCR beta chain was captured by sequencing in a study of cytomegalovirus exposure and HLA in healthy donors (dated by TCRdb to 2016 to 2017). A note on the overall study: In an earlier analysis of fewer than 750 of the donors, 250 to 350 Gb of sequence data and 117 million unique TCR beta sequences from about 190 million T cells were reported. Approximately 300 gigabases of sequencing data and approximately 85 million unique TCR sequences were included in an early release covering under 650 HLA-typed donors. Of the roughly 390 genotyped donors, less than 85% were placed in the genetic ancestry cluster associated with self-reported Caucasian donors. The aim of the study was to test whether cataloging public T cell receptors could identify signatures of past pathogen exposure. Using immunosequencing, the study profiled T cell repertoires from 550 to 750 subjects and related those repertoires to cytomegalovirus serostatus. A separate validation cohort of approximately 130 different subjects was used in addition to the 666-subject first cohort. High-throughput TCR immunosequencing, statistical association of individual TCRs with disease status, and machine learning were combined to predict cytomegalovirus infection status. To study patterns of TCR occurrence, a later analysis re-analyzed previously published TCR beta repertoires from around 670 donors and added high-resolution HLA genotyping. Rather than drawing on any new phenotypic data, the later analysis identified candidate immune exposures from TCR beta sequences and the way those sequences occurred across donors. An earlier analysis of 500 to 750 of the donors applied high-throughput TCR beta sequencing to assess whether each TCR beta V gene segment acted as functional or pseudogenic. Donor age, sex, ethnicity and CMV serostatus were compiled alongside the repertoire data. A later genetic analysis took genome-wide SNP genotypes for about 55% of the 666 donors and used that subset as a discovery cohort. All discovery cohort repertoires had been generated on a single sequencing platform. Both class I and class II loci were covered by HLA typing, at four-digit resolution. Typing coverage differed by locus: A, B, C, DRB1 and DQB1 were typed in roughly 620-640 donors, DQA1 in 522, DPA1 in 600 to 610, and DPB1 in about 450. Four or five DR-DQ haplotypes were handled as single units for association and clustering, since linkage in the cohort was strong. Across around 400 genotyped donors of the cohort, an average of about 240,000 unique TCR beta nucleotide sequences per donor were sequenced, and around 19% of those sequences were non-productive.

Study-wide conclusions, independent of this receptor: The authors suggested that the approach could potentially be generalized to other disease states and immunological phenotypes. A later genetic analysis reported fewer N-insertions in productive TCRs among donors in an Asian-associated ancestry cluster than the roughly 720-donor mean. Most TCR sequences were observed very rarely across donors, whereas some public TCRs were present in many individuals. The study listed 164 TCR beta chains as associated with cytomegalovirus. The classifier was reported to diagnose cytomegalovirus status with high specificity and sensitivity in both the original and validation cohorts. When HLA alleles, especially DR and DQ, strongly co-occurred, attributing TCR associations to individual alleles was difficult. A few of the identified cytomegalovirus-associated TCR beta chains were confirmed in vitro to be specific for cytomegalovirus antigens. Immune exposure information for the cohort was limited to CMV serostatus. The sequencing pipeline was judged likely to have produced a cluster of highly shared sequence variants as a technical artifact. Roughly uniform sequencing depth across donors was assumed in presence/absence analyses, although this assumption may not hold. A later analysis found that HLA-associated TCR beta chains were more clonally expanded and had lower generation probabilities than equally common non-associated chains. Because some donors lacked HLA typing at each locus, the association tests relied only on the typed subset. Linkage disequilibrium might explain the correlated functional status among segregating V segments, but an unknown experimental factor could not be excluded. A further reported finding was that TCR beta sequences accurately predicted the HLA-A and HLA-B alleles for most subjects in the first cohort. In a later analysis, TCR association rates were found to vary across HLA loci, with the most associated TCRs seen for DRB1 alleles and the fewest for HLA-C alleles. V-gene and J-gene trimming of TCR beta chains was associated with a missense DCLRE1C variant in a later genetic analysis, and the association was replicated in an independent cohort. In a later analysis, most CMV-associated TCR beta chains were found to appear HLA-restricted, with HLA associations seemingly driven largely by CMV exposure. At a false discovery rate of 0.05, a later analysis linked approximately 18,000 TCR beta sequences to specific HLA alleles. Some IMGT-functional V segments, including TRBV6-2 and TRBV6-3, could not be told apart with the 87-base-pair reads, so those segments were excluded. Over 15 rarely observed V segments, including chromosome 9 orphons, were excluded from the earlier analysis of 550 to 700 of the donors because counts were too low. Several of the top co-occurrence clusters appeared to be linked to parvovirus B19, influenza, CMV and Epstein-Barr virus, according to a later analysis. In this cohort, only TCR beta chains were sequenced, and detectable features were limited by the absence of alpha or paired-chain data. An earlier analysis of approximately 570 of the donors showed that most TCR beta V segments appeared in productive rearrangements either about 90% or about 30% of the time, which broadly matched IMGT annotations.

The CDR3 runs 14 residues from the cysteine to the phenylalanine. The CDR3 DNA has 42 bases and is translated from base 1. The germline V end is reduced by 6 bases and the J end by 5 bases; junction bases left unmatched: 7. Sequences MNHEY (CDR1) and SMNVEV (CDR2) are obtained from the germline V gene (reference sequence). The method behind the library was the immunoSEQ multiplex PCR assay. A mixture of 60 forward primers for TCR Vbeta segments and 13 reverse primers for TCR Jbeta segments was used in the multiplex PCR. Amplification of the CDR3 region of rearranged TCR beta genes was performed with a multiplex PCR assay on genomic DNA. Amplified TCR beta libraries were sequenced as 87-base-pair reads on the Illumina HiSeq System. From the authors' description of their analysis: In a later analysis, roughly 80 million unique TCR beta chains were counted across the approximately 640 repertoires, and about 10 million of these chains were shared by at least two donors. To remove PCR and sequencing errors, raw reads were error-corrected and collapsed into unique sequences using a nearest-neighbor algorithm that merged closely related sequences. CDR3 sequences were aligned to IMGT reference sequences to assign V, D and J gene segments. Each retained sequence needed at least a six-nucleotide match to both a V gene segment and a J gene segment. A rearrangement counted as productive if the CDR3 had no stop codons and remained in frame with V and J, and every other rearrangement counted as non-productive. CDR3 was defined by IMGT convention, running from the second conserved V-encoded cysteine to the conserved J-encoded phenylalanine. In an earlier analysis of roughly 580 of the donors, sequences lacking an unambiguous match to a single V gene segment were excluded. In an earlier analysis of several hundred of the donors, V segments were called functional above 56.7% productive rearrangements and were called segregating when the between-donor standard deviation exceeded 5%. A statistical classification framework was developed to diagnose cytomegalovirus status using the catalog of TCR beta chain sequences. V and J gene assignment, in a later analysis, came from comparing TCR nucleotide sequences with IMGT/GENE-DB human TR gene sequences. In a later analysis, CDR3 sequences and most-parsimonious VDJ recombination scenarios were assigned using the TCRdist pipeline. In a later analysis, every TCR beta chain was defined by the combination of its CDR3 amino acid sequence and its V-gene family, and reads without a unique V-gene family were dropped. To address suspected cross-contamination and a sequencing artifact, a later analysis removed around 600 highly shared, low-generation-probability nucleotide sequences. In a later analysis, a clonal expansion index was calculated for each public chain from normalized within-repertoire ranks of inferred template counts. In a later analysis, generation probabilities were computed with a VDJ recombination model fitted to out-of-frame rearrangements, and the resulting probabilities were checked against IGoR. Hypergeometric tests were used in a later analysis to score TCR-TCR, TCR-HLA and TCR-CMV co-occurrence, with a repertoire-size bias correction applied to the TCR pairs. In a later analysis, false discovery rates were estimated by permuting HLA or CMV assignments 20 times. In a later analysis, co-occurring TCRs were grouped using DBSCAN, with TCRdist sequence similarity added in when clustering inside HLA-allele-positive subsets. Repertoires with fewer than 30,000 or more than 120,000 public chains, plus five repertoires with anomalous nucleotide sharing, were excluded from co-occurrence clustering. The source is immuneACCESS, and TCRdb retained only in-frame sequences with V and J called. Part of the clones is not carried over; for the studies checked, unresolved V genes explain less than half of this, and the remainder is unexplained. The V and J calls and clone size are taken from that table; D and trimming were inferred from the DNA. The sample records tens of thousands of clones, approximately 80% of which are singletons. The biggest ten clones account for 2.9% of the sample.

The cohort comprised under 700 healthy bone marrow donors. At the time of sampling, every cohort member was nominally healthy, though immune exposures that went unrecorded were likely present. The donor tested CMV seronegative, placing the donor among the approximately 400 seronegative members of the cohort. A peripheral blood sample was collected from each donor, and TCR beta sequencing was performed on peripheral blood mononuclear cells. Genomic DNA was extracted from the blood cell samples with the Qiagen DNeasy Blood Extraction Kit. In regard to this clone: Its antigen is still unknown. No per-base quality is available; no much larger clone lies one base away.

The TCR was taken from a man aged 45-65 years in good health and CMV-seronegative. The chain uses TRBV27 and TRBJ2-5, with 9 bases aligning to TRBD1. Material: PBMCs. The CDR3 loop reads CASSPGTGRETQYF. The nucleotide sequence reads TGTGCCAGCAGCCCCGGGACAGGGAGGGAGACCCAGTACTTC.